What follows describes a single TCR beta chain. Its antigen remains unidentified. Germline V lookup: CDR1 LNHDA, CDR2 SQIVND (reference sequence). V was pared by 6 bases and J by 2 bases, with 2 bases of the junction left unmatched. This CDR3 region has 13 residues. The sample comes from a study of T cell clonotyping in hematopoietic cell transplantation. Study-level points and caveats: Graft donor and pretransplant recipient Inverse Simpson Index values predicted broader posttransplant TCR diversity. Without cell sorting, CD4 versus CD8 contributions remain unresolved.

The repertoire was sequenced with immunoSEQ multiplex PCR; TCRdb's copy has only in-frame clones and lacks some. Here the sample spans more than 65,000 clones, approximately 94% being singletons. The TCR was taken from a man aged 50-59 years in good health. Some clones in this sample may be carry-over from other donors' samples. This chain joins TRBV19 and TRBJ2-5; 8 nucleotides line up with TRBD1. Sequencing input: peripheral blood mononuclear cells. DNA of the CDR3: TGTGCCAGTAGAAGGACAGGGCAAGAGACCCAGTACTTC. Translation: CASRRTGQETQYF.